This is a list of T cell receptor beta chains from one sample in a study of blood T cell repertoires in COVID-19. Clones were sequenced by immunoSEQ multiplex PCR, and TCRdb holds only the in-frame ones, with some missing. The data show 250,000 or so clones, about 80% seen once. The sequencing input was peripheral blood. The receptors were gathered from a man older than 75 with acute or convalescent COVID-19. Each CDR3 is given with its conserved first and last residue. A D gene is named only where the DNA matches it firmly. Rows give clone size only sometimes, using once, few, many, or a class for an expanded clone.

j_gene: TRBJ1-5; v_gene: TRBV12-3/TRBV12-4; abundance: .; d_gene: TRBD1; CDR3aa: CASSGTALEPQHF; CDR3nt: TGTGCCAGCAGCGGGACAGCCTTAGAGCCCCAGCATTTT
j_gene: TRBJ2-4; v_gene: TRBV9; abundance: .; d_gene: .; CDR3aa: CASSPSSLRAKNIQYF; CDR3nt: TGTGCCAGCAGCCCTTCATCCCTTCGGGCCAAAAACATTCAGTACTTC
j_gene: TRBJ2-7; v_gene: TRBV11-2; abundance: .; d_gene: TRBD1; CDR3aa: CASSLDAGGSEQYF; CDR3nt: TGTGCCAGCAGCTTAGATGCAGGGGGCTCCGAGCAGTACTTC
j_gene: TRBJ2-7; v_gene: TRBV12-3/TRBV12-4; abundance: .; d_gene: .; CDR3aa: CASSPRKEQQYF; CDR3nt: TGTGCCAGCAGTCCTAGAAAGGAGCAGCAGTACTTC
j_gene: TRBJ1-5; v_gene: TRBV9; abundance: .; d_gene: .; CDR3aa: CATSLNQPQHF; CDR3nt: TGTGCCACCTCCCTCAATCAGCCCCAGCATTTT
j_gene: TRBJ2-7; v_gene: TRBV6-1; abundance: .; d_gene: TRBD1; CDR3aa: CASSEPWDSYEQYF; CDR3nt: TGTGCCAGCAGTGAACCTTGGGACAGCTACGAGCAGTACTTC
j_gene: TRBJ1-2; v_gene: TRBV5-6; abundance: .; d_gene: .; CDR3aa: CASSLMSRGGYGYTF; CDR3nt: TGTGCCAGCAGCTTGATGAGTCGGGGAGGCTATGGCTACACCTTC
j_gene: TRBJ2-5; v_gene: TRBV10-3; abundance: .; d_gene: TRBD1; CDR3aa: CAIRDRAKTQYF; CDR3nt: TGTGCCATCAGGGACAGGGCGAAGACCCAGTACTTC
j_gene: TRBJ2-6; v_gene: TRBV18; abundance: .; d_gene: TRBD1; CDR3aa: CASSPRDSLSGANVLTF; CDR3nt: TGTGCCAGCTCACCCCGGGACAGTCTCTCTGGGGCCAACGTCCTGACTTTC
j_gene: TRBJ1-2; v_gene: TRBV5-4; abundance: .; d_gene: .; CDR3aa: CASSLDRTGYTF; CDR3nt: TGTGCCAGCAGCTTGGACAGGACTGGCTACACCTTC
j_gene: TRBJ1-4; v_gene: TRBV29-1; abundance: .; d_gene: TRBD1; CDR3aa: CSVAMTGLNEKLFF; CDR3nt: TGCAGCGTGGCCATGACAGGGTTAAATGAAAAACTGTTTTTT
j_gene: TRBJ1-4; v_gene: TRBV5-1; abundance: .; d_gene: .; CDR3aa: CASSLSGTGEKLFF; CDR3nt: TGCGCCAGCAGCTTAAGCGGGACGGGAGAAAAACTGTTTTTT
j_gene: TRBJ2-6; v_gene: TRBV3-1/TRBV3-2; abundance: .; d_gene: .; CDR3aa: CASSPRTHGSGANVLTF; CDR3nt: TGTGCCAGCAGCCCCAGGACACACGGCTCTGGGGCCAACGTCCTGACTTTC
j_gene: TRBJ2-1; v_gene: TRBV24-1; abundance: .; d_gene: TRBD1; CDR3aa: CATSDPTGSYNEQFF; CDR3nt: TGTGCCACCAGTGACCCGACAGGGTCCTACAATGAGCAGTTCTTC
j_gene: TRBJ2-3; v_gene: TRBV18; abundance: .; d_gene: TRBD1; CDR3aa: CASSRQGTSSTDTQYF; CDR3nt: TGTGCCAGCTCACGACAGGGGACTTCTAGCACAGATACGCAGTATTTT
j_gene: TRBJ1-1; v_gene: TRBV5-1; abundance: few; d_gene: .; CDR3aa: CASSLAVEKTEAFF; CDR3nt: TGCGCCAGCAGCTTGGCCGTCGAGAAGACTGAAGCTTTCTTT
j_gene: TRBJ2-1; v_gene: TRBV18; abundance: .; d_gene: TRBD2; CDR3aa: CASSPTSGGALYNEQFF; CDR3nt: TGTGCCAGCTCACCGACTAGCGGGGGGGCCCTCTACAATGAGCAGTTCTTC
j_gene: TRBJ2-7; v_gene: TRBV3-1/TRBV3-2; abundance: .; d_gene: TRBD2; CDR3aa: CASSQAAGASYEQYF; CDR3nt: TGTGCCAGCAGCCAAGCAGCGGGGGCCTCCTACGAGCAGTACTTC
j_gene: TRBJ1-5; v_gene: TRBV30; abundance: .; d_gene: .; CDR3aa: CAWSVLSLNQPQHF; CDR3nt: TGTGCCTGGAGTGTCTTAAGTCTAAATCAGCCCCAGCATTTT
j_gene: TRBJ1-1; v_gene: TRBV2; abundance: once; d_gene: .; CDR3aa: CASSEAVIEGPDPEAFF; CDR3nt: TGTGCCAGCAGTGAAGCGGTTATCGAGGGTCCGGACCCTGAAGCTTTCTTT
j_gene: TRBJ2-5; v_gene: TRBV9; abundance: .; d_gene: .; CDR3aa: CASSKRPGLEETQYF; CDR3nt: TGTGCCAGCAGCAAAAGGCCAGGGCTTGAAGAGACCCAGTACTTC
j_gene: TRBJ1-2; v_gene: TRBV6-5; abundance: .; d_gene: .; CDR3aa: CASSYVGGGYTF; CDR3nt: TGTGCCAGCAGTTACGTAGGGGGTGGCTACACCTTC